This T cell receptor beta chain was documented in a study of T cells after yellow fever vaccination. This clonotype was observed many times. Its target is not known. This CDR3 region has 13 residues. Looked up from germline, CDR1 is SGHRS and CDR2 is YFSETQ. The V gene lost 0 bases and the J gene lost 5 bases, with 8 bases spanning the gap. Template switching with 5'RACE generated the TCR cDNA and added a universal primer site and UMIs. TCRdb re-derived calls from the 5' RACE reads in MiXCR, one entry per CDR3 protein. Of about 340,000 distinct CDR3 sequences in the sample, around an eighth were seen once. The study, taken as a whole, reports: Reappearance after the booster was seen for most primary-vaccination clones, at 95% to 97% CD4 and 70% to 90% CD8.

V is TRBV5-1 and J is TRBJ2-5; no firm D call. This receptor was identified in a man aged 18-30 years who received the YFV17D yellow fever vaccine. The sample consisted of CD4+ T cells sorted from PBMCs, taken 15 days after the yellow fever booster vaccination. CDR3 in amino acids: CASSLGSGETQYF. CDR3 in DNA: TGCGCCAGCAGCTTGGGGTCCGGGGAGACCCAGTACTTC.